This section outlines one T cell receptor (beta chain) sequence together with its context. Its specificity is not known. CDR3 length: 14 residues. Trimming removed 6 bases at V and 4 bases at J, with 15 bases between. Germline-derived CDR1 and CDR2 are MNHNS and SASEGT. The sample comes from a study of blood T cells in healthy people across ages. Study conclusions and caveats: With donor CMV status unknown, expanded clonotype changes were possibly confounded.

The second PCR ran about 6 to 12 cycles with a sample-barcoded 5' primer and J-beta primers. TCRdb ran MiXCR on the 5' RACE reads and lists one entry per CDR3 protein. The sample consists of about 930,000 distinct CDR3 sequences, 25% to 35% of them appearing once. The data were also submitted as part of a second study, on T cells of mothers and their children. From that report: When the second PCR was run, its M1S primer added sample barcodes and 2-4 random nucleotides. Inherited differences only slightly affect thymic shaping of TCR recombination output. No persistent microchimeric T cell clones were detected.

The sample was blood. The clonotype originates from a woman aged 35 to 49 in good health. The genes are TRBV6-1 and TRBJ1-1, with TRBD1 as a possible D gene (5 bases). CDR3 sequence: CASSANRGFTEAFF. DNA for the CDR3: TGTGCCAGCAGCGCTAATAGGGGTTTCACTGAAGCTTTCTTT.